Here is one T cell receptor beta chain with its context. The data were taken from a study of blood T cell repertoires in COVID-19. Across the study: Samples came from the United States, Italy and Spain, spanning acute and convalescent COVID-19.

Assignment of participants to cohorts was predicated upon participant-reported clinical history. In the source study's methods: From reference gene primer amplification, estimates of nucleated cell counts were derived. Some clones are missing from TCRdb's copy, which holds only in-frame ones; the method was immunoSEQ multiplex PCR. For V, J and clone size, that table is used; D and trimming come from the DNA. This table has fewer than 500,000 clones, 87% appearing once. The CDR3 has 13 residues. After removal of 3 bases from V and 7 bases from J, the junction contained 5 bases not matched to a gene. The germline V gene has CDR1 KGHSH and CDR2 LQKENI.

The source material was PBMCs or T cells enriched from blood (not recorded which). The chain employs TRBV18 and TRBJ2-7, with 8 bases identical to TRBD2. The clonotype originates from a woman in her late teens or twenties with acute COVID-19. DNA of the CDR3: TGTGCCAGCTCACCGAGCGGGAGTAGAGAGCAGTACTTC. Translated: CASSPSGSREQYF.